This T cell receptor (beta chain) derives from a study of OX40 agonist ivuxolimab in advanced cancers. Study results and caveats: Fewer expanded clones were found on average in CD4+ than in CD8+ T cells. Both CD4+ and CD8+ T cell populations in blood had undergone clonal expansion by week 6 at 0.1 to 3.0 mg/kg.

CDR1 and CDR2 from the germline V gene are SGHRS and YFSETQ. This CDR3 has 16 residues. V dropped 3 bases and J dropped 0 bases, with 15 bases sitting between them. Assay: immunoSEQ multiplex PCR; the TCRdb copy retains only in-frame clones and omits some. The table records about 81,000 clones, 88% of them present only once. Turning to this clone: Its matching antigen is unknown.

The sequencing here drew on CD4+ or CD8+ T cells sorted from blood, taken in a trial of the OX40 agonist ivuxolimab. The chain is built from TRBV5-1 and TRBJ1-1; D not resolved. This TCR was recovered from an adult with an advanced solid tumor such as melanoma, head and neck, liver or kidney cancer. The CDR3 reads CASSSDPNRMNTEAFF. The CDR3 DNA sequence: TGCGCCAGCAGCTCTGACCCGAATCGGATGAACACTGAAGCTTTCTTT.